The TCR beta chain under discussion was sequenced for a study of T cells in Graves' hyperthyroidism and ophthalmopathy. The junction had 4 bases not matched to a gene; V was cut back by 0 bases and J by 4 bases. This CDR3 contains 15 residues. Germline V lookup: CDR1 SGHRS, CDR2 YFSETQ. Duration under 3 months, a NOSPECS grade of at least 4, and a Clinical Activity Score of at least 3 characterized the ophthalmopathy patients. Study results and caveats: Clonotypes that were expanded in thyroid above 0.001 mostly appeared in blood too.

Of note for this clonotype: Its antigen is still unknown.

TCR beta CDR3 regions were amplified from RNA transcripts. The HTBI primer set drove a first-round RT-PCR of the TCR CDR3. TCRdb used MiXCR to reprocess the multiplex PCR reads, holding one entry per CDR3 protein. The sample yields 300,000 to 450,000 distinct CDR3 sequences, around 18% seen once. Sequencing input: blood. This chain links TRBV5-1 with TRBJ2-3; TRBD2 agrees at 8 bases. The sequence derives from a man between 18 and 35 years old with Graves' ophthalmopathy. In DNA form, the CDR3 reads TGCGCCAGCAGCTTGGGGTCGGGGGGGCCAGATACGCAGTATTTT. It is translated as CASSLGSGGPDTQYF. Complete variable domain (other parts from reference TRBV5-1 and TRBJ2-3): KAGVTQTPRYLIKTRGQQVTLSCSPISGHRSVSWYQQTPGQGLQFLFEYFSETQRNKGNFPGRFSGRQFSNSRSEMNVSTLELGDSALYLCASSLGSGGPDTQYFGPGTRLTVL.